The 25 T cell receptor beta chains given below trace back to one sample, sequenced in a study of blood T cell repertoires in COVID-19. Clones were sequenced by immunoSEQ multiplex PCR, and TCRdb holds only the in-frame ones, with some missing. The sample gives tens of thousands of clones, 85% to 90% of which show up once; about 1.4% is in the top ten. The sequenced sample was peripheral blood. Receptor source: a man between 60 and 75 years old with acute or convalescent COVID-19.

J is TRBJ1-1 and V is TRBV19, with 11 nucleotides matching TRBD1. The germline V gene has CDR1 LNHDA and CDR2 SQIVND (reference sequence). The length of the CDR3 is 15 residues. V was pared by 4 bases and J by 5 bases, with 6 bases of the junction left unmatched. Here the CDR3 reads CASSTGTGGRTEAFF. The CDR3 DNA reads as TGTGCCAGTAGTACCGGGACAGGGGGACGGACTGAAGCTTTCTTT.

The CDR3 sequence is CSASGPGLAKNIQYF. Written as DNA, the CDR3 is TGCAGTGCTAGTGGTCCGGGACTAGCCAAAAACATTCAGTACTTC. This rearrangement joins TRBV20-1 to TRBJ2-4, with TRBD2 as a possible D gene (6 bases). The CDR3 has 15 residues. V lost 3 bases and J 0 bases, leaving 12 bases between the germline ends. Per germline, CDR1 DFQATT and CDR2 SNEGSKA (reference sequence).

The chain couples TRBV7-2 to TRBJ1-2; tentative D call: TRBD1 (6 bases). CDR1 and CDR2 from the germline V gene are SGHTA and FQGNSA. The CDR3 has 13 amino acids. Deletions cut 5 bases from V and 4 bases from J, with 11 bases between. The CDR3 region has the DNA TGTGCCAGCAGCCCAGACAGGTCCTATGGCTACACCTTC. Protein product: CASSPDRSYGYTF. Variable domain in full (rest from reference TRBV7-2 and TRBJ1-2): GAGVSQSPSNKVTEKGKDVELRCDPISGHTALYWYRQSLGQGLEFLIYFQGNSAPDKSGLPSDRFSAERTGGSVSTLTIQRTQQEDSAVYLCASSPDRSYGYTFGSGTRLTVV.

The V and J genes are TRBV25-1 and TRBJ1-1; a weak D match, TRBD1 (5 bases). This CDR3 region has 14 residues. In germline, CDR1 is MGHDK, CDR2 SYGVNS. V was trimmed by 5 bases and J by 4 bases, leaving 14 bases between them. CDR3 protein: CASSSRVGGTEAFF. The CDR3 DNA reads TGTGCCAGCAGTTCCCGTGTGGGGGGCACTGAAGCTTTCTTT.

V usage is TRBV7-6 and J usage is TRBJ1-6; possible D gene TRBD1, 5 bases. This CDR3 spans 15 amino acids. V dropped 1 base and J dropped 10 bases, with 14 bases sitting between them. Germline CDR1 is SGHVS and CDR2 is FNYEAQ. The CDR3 sequence is CASSLEPREESPLHF. Here the CDR3 DNA reads TGTGCCAGCAGCTTAGAGCCCAGGGAAGAATCACCCCTCCACTTT.

The V call is TRBV6-5, the J call TRBJ1-4; D may be TRBD1 (5 bases). V was pared by 4 bases and J by 4 bases, with 10 bases between. The CDR3 length is 14 residues. The germline V gene has CDR1 MNHEY and CDR2 SVGAGI. The CDR3 reads CASSSDSDNEKLFF. DNA of the CDR3: TGTGCCAGCAGTTCTGACAGTGATAATGAAAAACTGTTTTTT.

The chain employs TRBV18 and TRBJ1-2; TRBD1 is a possible D gene (6 bases). Germline CDR1 is KGHSH and CDR2 is LQKENI. This CDR3 is 14 amino acids long. Trimming took 6 bases from V and 4 from J, leaving 15 bases between them. CDR3 DNA sequence: TGTGCCAGCTCGACAGGACAGTTCCCCTATGGCTACACCTTC. It encodes CASSTGQFPYGYTF.

The V gene is TRBV2, the J gene TRBJ2-7; weak D call: TRBD2 (5 bases). Trimming shortened V by 6 bases and J by 4 bases, and 16 bases separated the two germline ends. This CDR3 is 14 amino acids long. Looked up from germline, CDR1 is SNHLY and CDR2 is FYNNEI. DNA of the CDR3: TGTGCCAGCAGATCAAGTCGTACGGGATACGAGCAGTACTTC. Translated, it gives CASRSSRTGYEQYF.

This clone was counted between two and nine times. The V and J genes are TRBV11-2 and TRBJ1-2; 8 bases match TRBD1. This CDR3 has 17 residues. Trimming took 4 bases from V and 4 from J; bases not matched to a gene: 14. Per the germline V gene, CDR1 is SGHAT and CDR2 is FQNNGV. The CDR3 loop reads CASSSLPRTGTSYGYTF. The CDR3, as DNA: TGTGCCAGCAGCTCTCTTCCCCGGACAGGGACATCCTATGGCTACACCTTC. Using reference TRBV11-2 and TRBJ1-2 for the parts outside the CDR3, the full variable domain is EAGVAQSPRYKIIEKRQSVAFWCNPISGHATLYWYQQILGQGPKLLIQFQNNGVVDDSQLPKDRFSAERLKGVDSTLKIQPAKLEDSAVYLCASSSLPRTGTSYGYTFGSGTRLTVV.

V and J are TRBV3-1 (or the pseudogene TRBV3-2) and TRBJ2-7; TRBD1 aligns across 9 bases. Trimming cost V 3 bases and J 1 base; bases outside gene matches: 10. This CDR3 has 17 residues. Germline values: CDR1 LGHDT, CDR2 YNNKEL (reference sequence). As DNA, the CDR3 is TGTGCCAGCAGCCAGCTACAGGGGGCGCGGGGTTCCTACGAGCAGTACTTC. It translates to CASSQLQGARGSYEQYF.

The rearrangement links TRBV6-6 to TRBJ1-1; 8 bases match TRBD1. Trimming removed 5 bases from V and 1 base from J; junction bases left unmatched: 6. The CDR3 spans 15 residues. Germline V gene data show CDR1 as MNHNY and CDR2 as SVGAGI (reference sequence). The CDR3 DNA follows: TGTGCCAGCAGTACAACCGGGACAGGGAACACTGAAGCTTTCTTT. This gives the protein CASSTTGTGNTEAFF.

The J gene is TRBJ2-2, the V gene TRBV7-9; D unresolved. V lost 8 bases to trimming and J lost 6 bases, with 13 bases between them. The CDR3 is 13 amino acids. Looked up from germline, CDR1 is SEHNR and CDR2 is FQNEAQ (reference sequence). Here the CDR3 reads CASPVLRAGELFF. The CDR3 region has the DNA TGTGCCAGCCCCGTTCTTAGAGCCGGGGAGCTGTTTTTT.

This clone was seen a single time. Germline is not matched at one junction end, which may reflect a read error. This rearrangement joins TRBV10-3 to TRBJ2-1; 9 nucleotides align to TRBD2. The CDR3 spans 16 residues. Germline values: CDR1 ENHRY, CDR2 SYGVKD. The DNA for the CDR3 is TGTGCCATCAATGAGGATGATAGCGGGAGTTACAATGAGCAGTTCTTC. Residues: CAINEDDSGSYNEQFF.

This chain links TRBV5-1 with TRBJ2-2, with D maybe TRBD2 (6 bases). The CDR3 length is 15 residues. Germline lookup yields CDR1 SGHRS and CDR2 YFSETQ. The V end lost 2 bases, the J end lost 4 bases, and 12 bases lay between the germline ends. CDR3 nucleotide sequence: TGCGCCAGCAGCTTCAGGGAGGAGCCCACCGGGGAGCTGTTTTTT. It yields the protein CASSFREEPTGELFF. The variable domain in full, with the rest retrieved from reference TRBV5-1 and TRBJ2-2, is KAGVTQTPRYLIKTRGQQVTLSCSPISGHRSVSWYQQTPGQGLQFLFEYFSETQRNKGNFPGRFSGRQFSNSRSEMNVSTLELGDSALYLCASSFREEPTGELFFGEGSRLTVL.

This sequence joins TRBV6-2 or TRBV6-3 and TRBJ2-2, with 8 bases aligning to TRBD2. With 5 bases clipped from V and 7 bases from J, the junction kept 6 bases outside the gene matches. The CDR3 is made up of 14 amino acids. The germline V gene encodes CDR1 MNHEY and CDR2 SVGEGT. CDR3 sequence (DNA): TGTGCCAGCAGTAGGGGTAGCGGGAACGGGGAGCTGTTTTTT. As protein: CASSRGSGNGELFF.

The table lists this clone with a count of one. The V and J genes are TRBV18 and TRBJ2-7; D is ambiguous. CDR1 is KGHSH, CDR2 LQKENI, per germline. The CDR3 is 12 residues long. V was pared by 0 bases and J by 7 bases, with 7 bases between. CDR3 amino acids: CASSPPLEEQYF. The CDR3 region has the DNA TGTGCCAGCTCACCACCCCTTGAGGAGCAGTACTTC. The entire variable domain, with the rest obtained from reference TRBV18 and TRBJ2-7, is as follows: NAGVMQNPRHLVRRRGQEARLRCSPMKGHSHVYWYRQLPEEGLKFMVYLQKENIIDESGMPKERFSAEFPKEGPSILRIQQVVRGDSAAYFCASSPPLEEQYFGPGTRLTVT.

This chain links TRBV11-3 with TRBJ2-3; possibly TRBD2 for D (6 bases). The CDR3 length is 15 residues. The germline V gene has CDR1 SGHNT and CDR2 YENEEA. The V end lost 3 bases, the J end lost 0 bases, and 10 bases lay between the germline ends. In DNA, the CDR3 is TGTGCCAGCAGCTTGGGTAGCGGTAGCACAGATACGCAGTATTTT. This encodes CASSLGSGSTDTQYF.

J is TRBJ1-1 and V is TRBV9; 7 bases are shared with TRBD1. Germline V lookup: CDR1 SGDLS, CDR2 YYNGEE. This CDR3 has 16 amino acids. After removal of 4 bases from V and 0 bases from J, the junction contained 9 bases not matched to a gene. DNA of the CDR3: TGTGCCAGCAGCAACCGGACAGGAGTCATGAACACTGAAGCTTTCTTT. It codes for CASSNRTGVMNTEAFF.

This chain connects TRBV2 to TRBJ1-2; possibly TRBD1 for D (5 bases). Trimming took off 1 base at V and 4 bases at J, with 10 bases between the two ends. The germline V gene has CDR1 SNHLY and CDR2 FYNNEI. This CDR3 contains 14 residues. The CDR3 coding sequence is TGTGCCAGCAGTGAAGAGGGGCGCGGCTATGGCTACACCTTC. Protein product: CASSEEGRGYGYTF.

The V and J genes are TRBV27 and TRBJ1-5, with TRBD1 matching 11 bases. CDR1 MNHEY and CDR2 SMNVEV come from the germline V gene (reference sequence). The J segment lost 1 base and the V segment lost 7 bases, leaving 12 bases of the junction unmatched. The CDR3 length is 18 residues. The CDR3 sequence is CASNVGDRGIRSNQPQHF. For the CDR3, the DNA is TGTGCCAGCAATGTTGGGGACAGGGGGATACGGAGCAATCAGCCCCAGCATTTT.

V gene TRBV5-1 combines with J gene TRBJ1-2, with D possibly matching TRBD1 (6 bases). This CDR3 spans 18 amino acids. Trimming stripped 4 bases from V and 4 bases from J, with 26 bases between. Germline V lookup: CDR1 SGHRS, CDR2 YFSETQ. The chain's CDR3 is CASSPGQSPPSPLYGYTF. The DNA for the CDR3 is TGCGCCAGCAGCCCAGGACAGAGTCCTCCATCCCCTCTCTATGGCTACACCTTC. Using reference TRBV5-1 and TRBJ1-2 for the parts outside the CDR3, the full variable domain is KAGVTQTPRYLIKTRGQQVTLSCSPISGHRSVSWYQQTPGQGLQFLFEYFSETQRNKGNFPGRFSGRQFSNSRSEMNVSTLELGDSALYLCASSPGQSPPSPLYGYTFGSGTRLTVV.

V is TRBV30 and J is TRBJ2-3, with D perhaps TRBD2 (6 bases). V was trimmed by 4 bases and J by 5 bases, leaving 10 bases between them. Germline V gene sequence: CDR1 GTSNPN, CDR2 SVGIG (reference sequence). The CDR3 contains 12 residues. CDR3 in DNA: TGTGCCTGGACCAGAGCGGGAGATACGCAGTATTTT. This encodes CAWTRAGDTQYF.

The chain combines TRBV28 with TRBJ2-3, with 15 nucleotides matching TRBD2. Per germline, CDR1 MDHEN and CDR2 SYDVKM. V lost 3 bases, J lost 10 bases, and 5 bases stayed unmatched. This CDR3 is built from 15 residues. CDR3 in amino acids: CASSFRTSGREAQYF. The CDR3 region has the DNA TGTGCCAGCAGTTTCCGGACTAGCGGGAGGGAAGCGCAGTATTTT.

The V call is TRBV6-5, the J call TRBJ1-1, with a possible D match to TRBD1 (6 bases). The CDR3 extends over 15 amino acids. Germline V lookup: CDR1 MNHEY, CDR2 SVGAGI. Trimming pared 11 bases from V and 0 bases from J, leaving 19 bases between. CDR3 region: CASRRGRGMNTEAFF. The CDR3 bases are TGTGCCTCCCGTAGGGGGAGGGGGATGAACACTGAAGCTTTCTTT.

The rearrangement uses TRBV12-3 or TRBV12-4 and TRBJ2-5; D might be TRBD2 (5 bases). The CDR3 runs to 13 residues. With 3 bases removed from V and 2 bases from J, the gap between germline ends came to 7 bases. The CDR3 region is CASSFWTQETQYF. For the CDR3, the DNA is TGTGCCAGCAGTTTTTGGACTCAAGAGACCCAGTACTTC.